The 11 T cell receptor beta chains below were found in one sample sequenced in a study of blood T cell repertoires in COVID-19. Produced via immunoSEQ multiplex PCR; TCRdb's table is partial and in-frame only. Found here are a few hundred thousand clones, about 84% of them singletons; the top ten hold around 12%. The source material was peripheral blood. Source of these receptors: a man older than 75 with acute or convalescent COVID-19.

The rearrangement links TRBV9 to TRBJ2-1, with 7 bases fitting TRBD1. Germline values: CDR1 SGDLS, CDR2 YYNGEE. The CDR3 consists of 16 residues. V gave up 4 bases and J gave up 0 bases; unmatched junction bases: 7. The CDR3 region has the DNA TGTGCCAGCAGCCGAACAGGGGCCAGCTCCTACAATGAGCAGTTCTTC. Its protein is CASSRTGASSYNEQFF.

This clone has just a few counts. The gene calls are TRBV6-5 and TRBJ1-4, with TRBD1 identical over 10 bases. The ends lost 8 bases at V and 11 bases at J; junction bases unmatched: 8. CDR3 size: 13 residues. The V gene's germline CDR1 is MNHEY and CDR2 SVGAGI. Here the CDR3 reads CASGTGDRRKLFF. In DNA form, the CDR3 reads TGTGCCAGCGGGACAGGGGACCGACGGAAACTGTTTTTT.

V gene TRBV29-1 combines with J gene TRBJ2-1, with 10 bases lining up with TRBD1. The germline V gene has CDR1 SQVTM and CDR2 ANQGSEA. The CDR3 consists of 14 residues. Trimming took 1 base from V and 16 from J; bases not matched to a gene: 13. The CDR3 region is CSVEGGTGDYDAFF. The DNA for the CDR3 is TGCAGCGTTGAAGGGGGGACAGGGGATTATGATGCATTCTTC.

This clone appeared a single time. V usage is TRBV4-2 and J usage is TRBJ2-3; 8 bases match TRBD1. There are 17 residues in the CDR3. Germline V lookup: CDR1 LGHNA, CDR2 YNFKEQ. Trimming removed 0 bases from V and 4 bases from J; junction bases left unmatched: 9. CDR3 loop: CASSQEMNRGVADTQYF. The CDR3 DNA reads as TGTGCCAGCAGCCAAGAGATGAACAGGGGGGTTGCAGATACGCAGTATTTT.

The gene calls are TRBV6-5 and TRBJ1-6; D possibly corresponds to TRBD1 (6 bases). CDR1 is MNHEY, CDR2 SVGAGI, per germline. The V end lost 0 bases, the J end lost 9 bases, and 12 bases lay between the germline ends. This CDR3 is built from 15 residues. The CDR3 reads CASSYSRTVGSPLHF. The DNA of the CDR3 is TGTGCCAGCAGTTACTCGCGGACAGTAGGTTCACCCCTCCACTTT.

The chain has TRBV27 and TRBJ2-7; the match to TRBD1 covers 8 bases. Trimming took 3 bases from V and 5 from J; bases not matched to a gene: 9. The CDR3 extends over 15 amino acids. CDR1 and CDR2 from the germline V gene are MNHEY and SMNVEV (reference sequence). The CDR3: CASSLSQGAFDEQYF. The CDR3 DNA reads TGTGCCAGCAGTTTGAGCCAGGGGGCATTTGACGAGCAGTACTTC.

The chain employs TRBV6-2 or TRBV6-3 and TRBJ1-1; 8 bases are a match to TRBD1. This CDR3 is built from 13 residues. V gave up 5 bases and J gave up 5 bases; unmatched junction bases: 4. Looked up from germline, CDR1 is MNHEY and CDR2 is SVGEGT. The CDR3 sequence is CASSQQGGTEAFF. CDR3 in DNA: TGTGCCAGCAGTCAACAGGGGGGGACTGAAGCTTTCTTT.

The gene calls are TRBV27 and TRBJ2-6; D ambiguous. The CDR3 sequence is 13 residues long. CDR1 is MNHEY, CDR2 SMNVEV, per germline (reference sequence). With 3 bases removed from V and 2 bases from J, the gap between germline ends came to 2 bases. This CDR3 reads CASSFAGANVLTF. DNA of the CDR3: TGTGCCAGCAGTTTCGCTGGGGCCAACGTCCTGACTTTC.

V gene TRBV10-3 combines with J gene TRBJ1-4; D ambiguous. Trimming cost V 10 bases and J 6 bases, with 15 bases left between them. The length of the CDR3 is 13 residues. The germline V gene encodes CDR1 ENHRY and CDR2 SYGVKD. The CDR3 spells CASAIFRDEKLFF. DNA of the CDR3: TGTGCCAGCGCCATTTTCCGGGATGAAAAACTGTTTTTT.

This sequence joins TRBV5-1 and TRBJ1-1; 7 nucleotides match TRBD1. This CDR3 comprises 14 residues. In germline, CDR1 is SGHRS, CDR2 YFSETQ. Trimming at V came to 4 bases and at J to 1 base, leaving 4 bases not matched to a gene. CDR3 sequence: CASSKTGPNTEAFF. As DNA, the CDR3 is TGCGCCAGCAGCAAGACAGGGCCGAACACTGAAGCTTTCTTT.

V and J are TRBV2 and TRBJ1-2; the D gene is possibly TRBD1 (5 bases). This CDR3 is 15 amino acids long. Germline CDR1 reads SNHLY; CDR2 reads FYNNEI. V lost 4 bases to trimming and J lost 6 bases, with 18 bases between them. The CDR3 loop is CASSVGRRGLDGYTF. CDR3 coding DNA: TGTGCCAGCAGTGTAGGCAGGAGGGGTCTGGATGGCTACACCTTC.